The 22 T cell receptor beta chains below come from one sample, sequenced in a study of cytomegalovirus exposure and HLA in healthy donors. The study ran its PCR with 60 Vbeta and 13 Jbeta primers. Repertoires were generated with immunoSEQ multiplex PCR, while TCRdb's copy carries only in-frame clones and drops some. Its listing shows around 140,000 clones. Input material: PBMCs. Receptors originate from a woman in her forties in good health and CMV-seronegative.

The CDR3 region has the DNA TGTGCCAGCAGCCCAACAGGGGCGGCTAATGAAAAACTGTTTTTT. Translated: CASSPTGAANEKLFF. V usage is TRBV7-9 and J usage is TRBJ1-4; 7 nucleotides align to TRBD1. This CDR3 is 15 amino acids long. CDR1 and CDR2 from the germline V gene are SEHNR and FQNEAQ (reference sequence). V gave up 5 bases and J gave up 3 bases; unmatched junction bases: 6. The whole variable domain, remainder taken from reference TRBV7-9 and TRBJ1-4, is DTGVSQNPRHKITKRGQNVTFRCDPISEHNRLYWYRQTLGQGPEFLTYFQNEAQLEKSRLLSDRFSAERPKGSFSTLEIQRTEQGDSAMYLCASSPTGAANEKLFFGSGTQLSVL.

CDR3 region: CASSLRTEPYEQYF. The CDR3 DNA reads TGTGCCAGCAGCTTAAGGACAGAACCTTACGAGCAGTACTTC. The chain joins TRBV7-6 to TRBJ2-7; possible D gene TRBD1, 6 bases. The CDR3 consists of 14 residues. V was shortened by 2 bases and J by 4 bases, with 12 bases between the two germline ends. CDR1 is SGHVS and CDR2 is FNYEAQ in the germline V gene.

The chain uses TRBV2 and TRBJ2-7; 10 bases agree with TRBD2. The V gene end was trimmed by 10 bases and the J gene end by 6 bases; junction bases not matched to a gene: 9. Germline CDR1 and CDR2: SNHLY and FYNNEI. This CDR3 comprises 13 residues. The CDR3 DNA follows: TGTGCCACCAGCGGGGGGGCCTTCGGCGAGCAGTACGTC. It specifies CATSGGAFGEQYV.

The rearrangement joins TRBV18 to TRBJ1-1, with 7 bases matching TRBD1. The CDR3 covers 16 residues. Trimming at V came to 3 bases and at J to 3 bases, leaving 10 bases not matched to a gene. CDR1 and CDR2 from the germline V gene are KGHSH and LQKENI. This chain's CDR3 is CASSPQKAGGYTEAFF. The CDR3 DNA follows: TGTGCCAGCTCACCCCAGAAAGCAGGGGGTTACACTGAAGCTTTCTTT. Based on the CDR3 plus reference TRBV18 and TRBJ1-1, the full variable domain is NAGVMQNPRHLVRRRGQEARLRCSPMKGHSHVYWYRQLPEEGLKFMVYLQKENIIDESGMPKERFSAEFPKEGPSILRIQQVVRGDSAAYFCASSPQKAGGYTEAFFGQGTRLTVV.

The chain links TRBV29-1 to TRBJ2-1; 11 nucleotides align to TRBD2. The CDR3 runs 17 residues. Germline V gives CDR1 SQVTM, CDR2 ANQGSEA. Unmatched junction bases numbered 14, after V lost 4 bases and J lost 6 bases. Here the CDR3 reads CSVVDNISGGVSNEQFF. The CDR3 bases are TGCAGCGTTGTGGATAATATTAGCGGGGGGGTATCCAATGAGCAGTTCTTC.

The chain recombines TRBV6-1 with TRBJ1-3, with TRBD1 matching 7 bases. The V gene end was trimmed by 4 bases and the J gene end by 0 bases; junction bases not matched to a gene: 6. The V gene's germline CDR1 is MNHNS and CDR2 SASEGT. This CDR3 is built from 16 residues. As DNA, the CDR3 is TGTGCCAGCAGTGCGGACAGGAGGTACTCTGGAAACACCATATATTTT. Translation: CASSADRRYSGNTIYF.

This chain connects TRBV10-3 to TRBJ2-7, with 10 bases fitting TRBD2. Looked up from germline, CDR1 is ENHRY and CDR2 is SYGVKD. CDR3 length equals 15 residues. V gave up 5 bases and J gave up 0 bases; unmatched junction bases: 4. The CDR3 bases are TGTGCCATCAGTCCCCTAGCGGGGGACTCCTACGAGCAGTACTTC. Its protein product is CAISPLAGDSYEQYF.

CDR3 amino acids: CASTYSTDTQYF. CDR3 DNA: TGTGCCAGCACCTACAGCACAGATACGCAGTATTTT. The chain carries TRBV2 and TRBJ2-3, with unresolved D. Between the trimmed V and J ends, which lost 7 bases and 0 bases, there was a span of 5 bases. The germline V gene encodes CDR1 SNHLY and CDR2 FYNNEI. The CDR3 contains 12 residues.

The CDR3 region is CASSPYLSGFQETQYF. DNA for the CDR3: TGTGCCAGCAGCCCCTATTTATCGGGGTTCCAAGAGACCCAGTACTTC. The chain uses TRBV14 and TRBJ2-5; maybe TRBD2 (5 bases). The CDR3 consists of 16 residues. Trimming pared 4 bases from V and 1 base from J, leaving 16 bases between. CDR1 is SGHDN, CDR2 FVKESK, per germline.

The chain employs TRBV19 and TRBJ1-1; 7 nucleotides agree with TRBD1. Germline loops: CDR1 LNHDA, CDR2 SQIVND (reference sequence). V was clipped by 3 bases and J by 1 base; unmatched bases: 5. This CDR3 spans 15 amino acids. CDR3 DNA: TGTGCCAGTAGTATCGGAGCAGGGGGGAACACTGAAGCTTTCTTT. Translating it yields CASSIGAGGNTEAFF.

V usage is TRBV5-4 and J usage is TRBJ1-6; no reliable D call. There are 16 residues in the CDR3. The V gene's germline CDR1 is SGHNT and CDR2 YYREEE (reference sequence). V was cut by 0 bases and J by 5 bases, with 12 bases left in between. The CDR3 region has the DNA TGTGCCAGCAGCTTGGAGACTAAACTCGATAATTCACCCCTCCACTTT. Translation gives CASSLETKLDNSPLHF.

The V and J genes are TRBV6-4 and TRBJ1-1, with TRBD1 matching 7 bases. CDR1 is MRHNA, CDR2 SNTAGT, per germline. Losses at the gene ends were 6 bases for V and 1 base for J; bases not matched to a gene: 8. The CDR3 covers 15 residues. In DNA, the CDR3 is TGTGCCAGCAGCGCCAGACAGGGTTCGAACACTGAAGCTTTCTTT. Its protein is CASSARQGSNTEAFF.

V is TRBV11-3 and J is TRBJ2-3; no clear D. Germline V gives CDR1 SGHNT, CDR2 YENEEA. V was trimmed by 11 bases and J by 5 bases, leaving 14 bases between them. This CDR3 comprises 12 residues. This chain's CDR3 is CAALRLGDTQYF. In DNA, the CDR3 is TGTGCCGCACTGCGGTTAGGAGATACGCAGTATTTT.

As regards this clone: Other DNA sequences of this sample code for an identical CDR3. This rearrangement joins TRBV6-6 to TRBJ1-1, with 7 bases identical to TRBD1. CDR3 size: 13 residues. The J segment lost 3 bases and the V segment lost 6 bases, leaving 4 bases of the junction unmatched. Germline CDR1 is MNHNY and CDR2 is SVGAGI (reference sequence). This CDR3 reads CASSLTGDTEAFF. In nucleotides, the CDR3 is TGTGCCAGCAGCCTAACAGGGGACACTGAAGCTTTCTTT.

The chain has TRBV19 and TRBJ1-4; no reliable D call. The CDR3 contains 14 residues. Germline V lookup: CDR1 LNHDA, CDR2 SQIVND (reference sequence). V was clipped by 4 bases and J by 0 bases, with 6 bases between them. Here the CDR3 DNA reads TGTGCCAGTAGTACGGGTGCAACTAATGAAAAACTGTTTTTT. Protein sequence: CASSTGATNEKLFF.

V is TRBV12-5 and J is TRBJ2-5, with TRBD2 matching over 7 bases. The CDR3 spans 17 residues. V was pared by 1 base and J by 1 base, with 9 bases of the junction left unmatched. Germline V gene sequence: CDR1 LGHNT, CDR2 FRNRAP. CDR3 amino acids: CASGLGTSGGVQETQYF. Here the CDR3 DNA reads TGTGCTAGTGGTTTGGGGACCTCGGGGGGAGTCCAAGAGACCCAGTACTTC.

The rearrangement uses TRBV7-2 and TRBJ2-1; 7 bases line up with TRBD1. The length of the CDR3 is 15 residues. The germline CDR1 and CDR2 sequences are SGHTA and FQGNSA. V gave up 1 base and J gave up 6 bases; unmatched junction bases: 6. The CDR3: CASSLGWTGSNEQFF. CDR3 sequence (DNA): TGTGCCAGCAGCTTAGGGTGGACAGGTTCCAATGAGCAGTTCTTC.

The rearrangement uses TRBV19 and TRBJ1-1, with 9 bases fitting TRBD1. Trimming removed 3 bases from V and 4 bases from J; junction bases left unmatched: 6. Germline V gene sequence: CDR1 LNHDA, CDR2 SQIVND (reference sequence). This CDR3 spans 15 amino acids. The CDR3 DNA follows: TGTGCCAGTAGTATCCGGGGACAGGGTGGCACTGAAGCTTTCTTT. The encoded protein is CASSIRGQGGTEAFF. Supplemented by reference TRBV19 and TRBJ1-1, the full variable domain reads DGGITQSPKYLFRKEGQNVTLSCEQNLNHDAMYWYRQDPGQGLRLIYYSQIVNDFQKGDIAEGYSVSREKKESFPLTVTSAQKNPTAFYLCASSIRGQGGTEAFFGQGTRLTVV.

The chain combines TRBV5-1 with TRBJ1-3; D is possibly TRBD1 (5 bases). Germline lookup yields CDR1 SGHRS and CDR2 YFSETQ. The CDR3 totals 17 residues. Trimming removed 0 bases at V and 2 bases at J, with 15 bases between. The CDR3 loop is CASSLGRVWGTGNTIYF. The CDR3 bases are TGCGCCAGCAGCTTGGGAAGGGTATGGGGCACTGGAAACACCATATATTTT.

The chain employs TRBV28 and TRBJ1-4; D might be TRBD1 (5 bases). Germline V CDR1 and CDR2: MDHEN, SYDVKM. V was clipped by 5 bases and J by 7 bases, with 20 bases between them. The CDR3 sequence is 16 residues long. CDR3 protein: CASSPTMDNSFEKLFF. In DNA, the CDR3 is TGTGCCAGCAGTCCTACCATGGACAACTCTTTTGAAAAACTGTTTTTT.

The J gene is TRBJ1-2, the V gene TRBV4-3; possibly TRBD1 for D (5 bases). The V end lost 0 bases, the J end lost 8 bases, and 16 bases lay between the germline ends. The germline V gene encodes CDR1 LGHNA and CDR2 YSLEER. The CDR3 length is 15 residues. CDR3 coding DNA: TGCGCCAGCAGCCAAGATCAGGGTGGGAAATGGGGCTACACCTTC. Translating gives CASSQDQGGKWGYTF.

This sequence joins TRBV5-4 and TRBJ1-1; a possible D gene is TRBD1 (5 bases). The CDR3 sequence is 14 residues long. The germline V and J ends were trimmed by 1 base and 6 bases, with 13 bases remaining between them. Germline values: CDR1 SGHNT, CDR2 YYREEE (reference sequence). The CDR3 DNA follows: TGTGCCAGCAGCTTGACGGGGGAGAGGGCTGAAGCTTTCTTT. Translation: CASSLTGERAEAFF.